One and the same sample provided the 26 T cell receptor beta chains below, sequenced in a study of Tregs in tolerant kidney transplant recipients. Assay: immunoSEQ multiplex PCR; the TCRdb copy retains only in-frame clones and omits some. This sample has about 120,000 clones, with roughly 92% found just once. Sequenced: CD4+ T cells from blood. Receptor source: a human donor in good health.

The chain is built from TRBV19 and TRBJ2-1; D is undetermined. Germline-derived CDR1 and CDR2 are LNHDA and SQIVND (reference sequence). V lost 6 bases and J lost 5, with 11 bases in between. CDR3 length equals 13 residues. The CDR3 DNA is TGTGCCAGTAGAATTGCGGTAGACAATGAGCAGTTCTTC. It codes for CASRIAVDNEQFF. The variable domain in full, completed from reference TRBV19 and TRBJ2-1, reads DGGITQSPKYLFRKEGQNVTLSCEQNLNHDAMYWYRQDPGQGLRLIYYSQIVNDFQKGDIAEGYSVSREKKESFPLTVTSAQKNPTAFYLCASRIAVDNEQFFGPGTRLTVL.

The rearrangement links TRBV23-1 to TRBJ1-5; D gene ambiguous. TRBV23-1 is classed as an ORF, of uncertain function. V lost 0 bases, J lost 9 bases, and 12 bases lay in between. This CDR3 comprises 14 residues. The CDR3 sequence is CASSQSKACGPQHF. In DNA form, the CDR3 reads TGCGCCAGCAGTCAATCGAAGGCCTGCGGGCCCCAGCATTTT.

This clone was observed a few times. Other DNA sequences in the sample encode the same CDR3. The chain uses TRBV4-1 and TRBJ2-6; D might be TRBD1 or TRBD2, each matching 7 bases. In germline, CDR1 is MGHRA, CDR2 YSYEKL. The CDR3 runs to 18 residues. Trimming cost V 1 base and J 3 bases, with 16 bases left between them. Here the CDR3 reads CASSQGGRGRSGANVLTF. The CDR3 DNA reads TGCGCCAGCAGCCAAGGAGGGAGGGGGCGGAGTGGGGCCAACGTCCTGACTTTC.

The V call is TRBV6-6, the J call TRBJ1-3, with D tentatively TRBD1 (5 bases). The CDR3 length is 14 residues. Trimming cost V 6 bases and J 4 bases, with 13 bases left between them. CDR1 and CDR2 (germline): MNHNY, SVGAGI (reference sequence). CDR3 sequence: CASSSGQWGNTIYF. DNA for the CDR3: TGTGCCAGCAGCTCGGGGCAGTGGGGAAACACCATATATTTT.

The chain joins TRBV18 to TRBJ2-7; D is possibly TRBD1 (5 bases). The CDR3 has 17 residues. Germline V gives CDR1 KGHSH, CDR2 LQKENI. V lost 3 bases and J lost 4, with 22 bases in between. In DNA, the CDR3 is TGTGCCAGCTCACCCCTTCCCAGGGATAACACTGGGTACGAGCAGTACTTC. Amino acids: CASSPLPRDNTGYEQYF.

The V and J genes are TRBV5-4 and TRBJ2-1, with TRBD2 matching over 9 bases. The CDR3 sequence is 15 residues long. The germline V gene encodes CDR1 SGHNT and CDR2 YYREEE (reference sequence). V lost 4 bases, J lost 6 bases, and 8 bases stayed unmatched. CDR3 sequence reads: CASSQGIAGANEQFF. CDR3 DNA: TGTGCCAGCAGCCAGGGGATAGCGGGAGCCAATGAGCAGTTCTTC.

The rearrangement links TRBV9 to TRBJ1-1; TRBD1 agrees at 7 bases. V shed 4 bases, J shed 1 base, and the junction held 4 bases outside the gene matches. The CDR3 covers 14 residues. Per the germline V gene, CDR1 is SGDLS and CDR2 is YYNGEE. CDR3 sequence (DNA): TGTGCCAGCAGCCCGGGACAGCCGAACACTGAAGCTTTCTTT. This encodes CASSPGQPNTEAFF.

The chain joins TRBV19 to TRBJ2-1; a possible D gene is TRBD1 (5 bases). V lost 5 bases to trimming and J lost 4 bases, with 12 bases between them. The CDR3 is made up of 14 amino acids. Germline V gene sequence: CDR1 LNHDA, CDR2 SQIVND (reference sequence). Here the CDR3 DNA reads TGTGCCAGTAGTCTACCGCAGGGTTACAATGAGCAGTTCTTC. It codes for CASSLPQGYNEQFF.

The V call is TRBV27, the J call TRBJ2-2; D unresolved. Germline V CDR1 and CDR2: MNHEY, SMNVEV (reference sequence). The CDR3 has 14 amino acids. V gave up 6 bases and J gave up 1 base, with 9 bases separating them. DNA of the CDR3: TGTGCCAGCAGGTTGACAAGGAACACCGGGGAGCTGTTTTTT. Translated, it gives CASRLTRNTGELFF.

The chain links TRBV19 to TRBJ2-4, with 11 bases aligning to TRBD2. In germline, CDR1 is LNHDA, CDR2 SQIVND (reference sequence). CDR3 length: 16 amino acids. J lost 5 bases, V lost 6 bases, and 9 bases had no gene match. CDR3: CASRPTSGSPQNIQYF. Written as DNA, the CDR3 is TGTGCCAGTAGACCCACTAGCGGGAGCCCTCAAAACATTCAGTACTTC.

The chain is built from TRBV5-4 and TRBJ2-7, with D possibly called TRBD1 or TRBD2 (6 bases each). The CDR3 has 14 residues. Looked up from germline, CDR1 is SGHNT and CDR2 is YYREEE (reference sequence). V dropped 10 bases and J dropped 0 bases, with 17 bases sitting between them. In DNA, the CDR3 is TGTGCCGCGGGACACGGAGGGCACTCCTACGAGCAGTACTTC. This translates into CAAGHGGHSYEQYF.

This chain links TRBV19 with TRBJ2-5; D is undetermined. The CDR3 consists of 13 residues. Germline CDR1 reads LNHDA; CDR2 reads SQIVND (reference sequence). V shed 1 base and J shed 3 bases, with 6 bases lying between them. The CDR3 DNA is TGTGCCAGTAGTATAGTGGCAGAAGAGACCCAGTACTTC. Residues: CASSIVAEETQYF.

CDR3 protein: CASSYIQGFMSNTEAFF. DNA of the CDR3: TGTGCCAGCAGTTATATACAGGGTTTCATGAGTAACACTGAAGCTTTCTTT. The chain combines TRBV6-9 with TRBJ1-1; possibly TRBD1 for D (6 bases). CDR1 and CDR2 from the germline V gene are MNHGY and SVAAGI. CDR3 length: 17 amino acids. Trimming removed 2 bases at V and 2 bases at J, with 18 bases between.

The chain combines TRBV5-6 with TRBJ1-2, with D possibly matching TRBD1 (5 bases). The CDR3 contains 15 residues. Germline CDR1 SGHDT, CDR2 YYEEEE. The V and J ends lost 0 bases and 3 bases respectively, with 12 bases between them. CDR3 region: CASSLVGGVDYGYTF. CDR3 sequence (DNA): TGTGCCAGCAGCTTGGTGGGAGGGGTGGACTATGGCTACACCTTC.

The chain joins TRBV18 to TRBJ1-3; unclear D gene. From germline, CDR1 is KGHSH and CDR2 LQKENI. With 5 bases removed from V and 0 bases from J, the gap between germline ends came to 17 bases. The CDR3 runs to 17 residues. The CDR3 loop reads CASSSWTGALSGNTIYF. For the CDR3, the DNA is TGTGCCAGCTCATCTTGGACGGGAGCACTCTCTGGAAACACCATATATTTT. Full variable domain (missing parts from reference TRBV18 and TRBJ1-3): NAGVMQNPRHLVRRRGQEARLRCSPMKGHSHVYWYRQLPEEGLKFMVYLQKENIIDESGMPKERFSAEFPKEGPSILRIQQVVRGDSAAYFCASSSWTGALSGNTIYFGEGSWLTVV.

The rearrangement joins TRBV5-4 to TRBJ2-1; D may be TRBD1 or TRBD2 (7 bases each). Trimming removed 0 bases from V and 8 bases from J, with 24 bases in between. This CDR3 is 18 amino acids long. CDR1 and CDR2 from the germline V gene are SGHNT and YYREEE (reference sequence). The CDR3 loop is CASSLAGLLAEGGHEQFF. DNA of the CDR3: TGTGCCAGCAGCTTGGCCGGACTTCTAGCGGAAGGGGGCCATGAGCAGTTCTTC.

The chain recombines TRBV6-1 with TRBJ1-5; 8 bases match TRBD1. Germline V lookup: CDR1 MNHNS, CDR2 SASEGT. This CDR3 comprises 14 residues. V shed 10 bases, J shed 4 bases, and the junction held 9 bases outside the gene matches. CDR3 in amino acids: CATIDRGKNQPQHF. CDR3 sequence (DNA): TGTGCCACGATCGACAGGGGAAAGAATCAGCCCCAGCATTTT.

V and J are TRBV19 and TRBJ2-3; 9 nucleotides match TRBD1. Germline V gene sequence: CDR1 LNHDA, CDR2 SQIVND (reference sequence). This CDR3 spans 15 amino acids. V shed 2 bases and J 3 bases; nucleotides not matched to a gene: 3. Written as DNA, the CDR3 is TGTGCCAGTAGTATAAGACAGGGGGTGACAGATACGCAGTATTTT. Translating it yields CASSIRQGVTDTQYF. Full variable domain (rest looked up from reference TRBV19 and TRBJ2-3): DGGITQSPKYLFRKEGQNVTLSCEQNLNHDAMYWYRQDPGQGLRLIYYSQIVNDFQKGDIAEGYSVSREKKESFPLTVTSAQKNPTAFYLCASSIRQGVTDTQYFGPGTRLTVL.

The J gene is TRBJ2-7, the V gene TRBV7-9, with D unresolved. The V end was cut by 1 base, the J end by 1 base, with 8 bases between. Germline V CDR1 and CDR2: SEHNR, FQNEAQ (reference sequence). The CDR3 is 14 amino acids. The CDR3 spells CASSLDPYSYEQYF. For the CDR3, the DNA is TGTGCCAGCAGCTTAGATCCATATTCCTACGAGCAGTACTTC.

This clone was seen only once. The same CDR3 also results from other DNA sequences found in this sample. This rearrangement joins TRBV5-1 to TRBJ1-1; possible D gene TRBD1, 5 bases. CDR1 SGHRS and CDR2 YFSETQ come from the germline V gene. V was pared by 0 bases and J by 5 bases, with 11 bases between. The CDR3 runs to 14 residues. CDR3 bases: TGCGCCAGCAGCTTGGGGCAGGGAGGGACTGAAGCTTTCTTT. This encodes CASSLGQGGTEAFF.

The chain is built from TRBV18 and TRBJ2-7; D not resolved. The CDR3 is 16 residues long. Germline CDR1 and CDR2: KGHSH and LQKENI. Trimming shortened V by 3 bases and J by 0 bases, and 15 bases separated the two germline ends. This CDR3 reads CASSPLVGLHSYEQYF. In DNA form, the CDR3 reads TGTGCCAGCTCACCCCTAGTCGGCTTACACTCCTACGAGCAGTACTTC. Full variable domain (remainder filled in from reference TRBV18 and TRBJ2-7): NAGVMQNPRHLVRRRGQEARLRCSPMKGHSHVYWYRQLPEEGLKFMVYLQKENIIDESGMPKERFSAEFPKEGPSILRIQQVVRGDSAAYFCASSPLVGLHSYEQYFGPGTRLTVT.

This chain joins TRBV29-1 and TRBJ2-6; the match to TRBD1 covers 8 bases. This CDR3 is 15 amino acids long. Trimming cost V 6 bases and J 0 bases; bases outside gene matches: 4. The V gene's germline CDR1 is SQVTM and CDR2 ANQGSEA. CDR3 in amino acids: CSVRTGYSGANVLTF. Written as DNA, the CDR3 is TGCAGCGTCAGGACAGGGTACTCTGGGGCCAACGTCCTGACTTTC. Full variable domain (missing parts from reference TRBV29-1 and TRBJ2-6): SAVISQKPSRDICQRGTSLTIQCQVDSQVTMMFWYRQQPGQSLTLIATANQGSEATYESGFVIDKFPISRPNLTFSTLTVSNMSPEDSSIYLCSVRTGYSGANVLTFGAGSRLTVL.

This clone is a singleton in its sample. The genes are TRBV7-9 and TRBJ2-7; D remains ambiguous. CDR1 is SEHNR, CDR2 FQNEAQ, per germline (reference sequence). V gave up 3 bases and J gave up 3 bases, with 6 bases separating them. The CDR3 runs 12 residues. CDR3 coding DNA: TGTGCCAGCAGCTTTCAGGACTACGAGCAGTACTTC. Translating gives CASSFQDYEQYF. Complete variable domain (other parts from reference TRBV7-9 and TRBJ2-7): DTGVSQNPRHKITKRGQNVTFRCDPISEHNRLYWYRQTLGQGPEFLTYFQNEAQLEKSRLLSDRFSAERPKGSFSTLEIQRTEQGDSAMYLCASSFQDYEQYFGPGTRLTVT.

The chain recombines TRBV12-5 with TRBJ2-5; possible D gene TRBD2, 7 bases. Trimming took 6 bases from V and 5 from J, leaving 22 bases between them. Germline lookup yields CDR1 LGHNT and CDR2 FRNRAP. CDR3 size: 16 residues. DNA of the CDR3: TGTGCTAGTGGCCCCGAGTATGGGGGGGCTCTGGAGACCCAGTACTTC. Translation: CASGPEYGGALETQYF.

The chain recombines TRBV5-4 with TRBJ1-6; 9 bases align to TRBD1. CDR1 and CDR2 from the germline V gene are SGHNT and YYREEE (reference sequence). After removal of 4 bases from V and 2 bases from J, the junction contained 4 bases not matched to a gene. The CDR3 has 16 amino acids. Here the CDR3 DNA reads TGTGCCAGCAGCCGGGACAGGGCCGCCTATAATTCACCCCTCCACTTT. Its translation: CASSRDRAAYNSPLHF.

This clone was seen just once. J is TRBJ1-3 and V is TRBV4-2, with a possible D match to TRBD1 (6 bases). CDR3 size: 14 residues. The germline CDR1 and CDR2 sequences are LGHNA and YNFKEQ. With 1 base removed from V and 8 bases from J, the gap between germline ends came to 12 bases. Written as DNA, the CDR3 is TGTGCCAGCAGCCAAGTCACAGGGTACCACACCATATATTTT. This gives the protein CASSQVTGYHTIYF.